The sequence of this T cell receptor beta chain was determined in a study of blood T cell repertoires in COVID-19. The wider study: Specimens from acute and convalescent COVID-19 originated in the United States, Italy and Spain. PBMCs, B-cell-depleted T cells, or T cells were the source of the cDNA or gDNA that made up the material.

Original handling: Reference gene primers were amplified, and this amplification served to estimate nucleated cell counts. The protocol was immunoSEQ multiplex PCR, while the TCRdb copy is restricted to in-frame clones and leaves out a portion. V, J and clone size are those of that table, while D and trimming were read from the DNA. The sample records 250,000 to 300,000 clones, about nine tenths being singletons. CDR1 and CDR2 (germline): LNHDA, SQIVND (reference sequence). Unmatched junction bases numbered 8, after V lost 5 bases and J lost 0 bases. The CDR3 contains 16 residues. The clonotype comes from a young woman who had recovered from COVID-19. The chain carries TRBV19 and TRBJ1-1; 8 bases are a match to TRBD1. Sequencing was done on a sample of peripheral blood. CDR3 sequence: CASSVSGGAVNTEAFF. Written as DNA, the CDR3 is TGTGCCAGTAGTGTCTCAGGGGGCGCGGTGAACACTGAAGCTTTCTTT.